The T cell receptor (beta chain) under discussion was sequenced for a study of OX40 agonist ivuxolimab in advanced cancers. Overall study context: Patients were dosed with the agonistic anti-OX40 (CD134) antibody ivuxolimab. At doses from 0.01 to 10 mg/kg, patients were given intravenous ivuxolimab every 2 weeks.

CDR1 DFQATT and CDR2 SNEGSKA come from the germline V gene (reference sequence). The CDR3 sequence is 11 residues long. V trimming: 6 bases; J trimming: 4 bases; junction bases outside the gene matches: 2. In regard to this clone: What it binds is not known.

Whole-study findings and limits: Clones of CD4+ and CD8+ blood T cells grew by week 6 at doses of 0.1 to 3.0 mg/kg.

The table came from immunoSEQ multiplex PCR; TCRdb's copy has only in-frame clones and leaves some out. The sample holds fewer than 85,000 clones, 84% seen once. The material sequenced was CD4+ or CD8+ T cells sorted from blood, taken in a trial of the OX40 agonist ivuxolimab. The gene calls are TRBV20-1 and TRBJ2-7; 8 bases are shared with TRBD1. The source is an adult with an advanced solid tumor such as melanoma, head and neck, liver or kidney cancer. In nucleotides, the CDR3 is TGCAGTGCAAGGACAGGGTACGAGCAGTACTTC. This encodes CSARTGYEQYF.